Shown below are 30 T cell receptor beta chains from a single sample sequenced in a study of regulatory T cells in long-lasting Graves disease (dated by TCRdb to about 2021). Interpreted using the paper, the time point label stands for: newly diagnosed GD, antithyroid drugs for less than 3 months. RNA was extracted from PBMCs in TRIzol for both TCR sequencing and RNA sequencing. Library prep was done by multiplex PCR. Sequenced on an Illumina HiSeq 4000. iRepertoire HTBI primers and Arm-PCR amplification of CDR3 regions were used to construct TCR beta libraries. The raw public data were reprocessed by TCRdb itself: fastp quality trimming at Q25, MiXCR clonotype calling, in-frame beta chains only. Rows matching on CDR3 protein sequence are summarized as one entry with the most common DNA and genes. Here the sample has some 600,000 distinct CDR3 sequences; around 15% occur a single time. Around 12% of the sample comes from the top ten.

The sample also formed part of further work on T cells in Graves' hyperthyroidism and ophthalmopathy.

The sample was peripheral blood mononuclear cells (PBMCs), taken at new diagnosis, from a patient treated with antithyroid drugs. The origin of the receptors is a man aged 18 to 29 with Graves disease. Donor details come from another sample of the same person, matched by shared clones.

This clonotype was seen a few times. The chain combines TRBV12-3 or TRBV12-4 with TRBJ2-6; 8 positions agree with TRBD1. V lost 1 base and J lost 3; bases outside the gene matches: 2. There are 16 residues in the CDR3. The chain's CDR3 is CASSLGQGYGANVLTF. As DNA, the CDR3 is TGTGCCAGCAGTTTAGGACAGGGGTATGGGGCCAACGTCCTGACTTTC.

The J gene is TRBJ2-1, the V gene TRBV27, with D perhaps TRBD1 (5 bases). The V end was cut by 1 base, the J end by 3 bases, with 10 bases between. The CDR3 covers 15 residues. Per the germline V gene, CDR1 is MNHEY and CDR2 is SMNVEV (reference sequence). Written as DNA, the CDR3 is TGTGCCAGCAGTTTATTAGCTAGGGGCTACAATGAGCAGTTCTTC. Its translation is CASSLLARGYNEQFF.

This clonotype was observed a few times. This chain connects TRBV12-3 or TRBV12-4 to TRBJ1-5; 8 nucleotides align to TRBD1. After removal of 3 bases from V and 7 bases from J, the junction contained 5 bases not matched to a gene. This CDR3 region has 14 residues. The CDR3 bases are TGTGCCAGCAGTTTTGGACAGGGCTACCAGCCCCAGCATTTT. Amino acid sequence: CASSFGQGYQPQHF.

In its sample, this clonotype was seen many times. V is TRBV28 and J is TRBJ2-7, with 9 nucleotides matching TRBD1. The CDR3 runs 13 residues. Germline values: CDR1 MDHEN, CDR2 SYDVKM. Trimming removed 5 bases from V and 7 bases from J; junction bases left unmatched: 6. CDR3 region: CASSQGQGQEQYF. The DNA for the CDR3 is TGTGCCAGCAGTCAAGGACAGGGGCAAGAGCAGTACTTC.

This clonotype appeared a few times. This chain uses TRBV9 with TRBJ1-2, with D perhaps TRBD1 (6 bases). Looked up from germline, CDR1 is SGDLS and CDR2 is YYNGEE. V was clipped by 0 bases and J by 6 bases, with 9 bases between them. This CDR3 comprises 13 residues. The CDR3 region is CASSVGAGDGYTF. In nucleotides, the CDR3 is TGTGCCAGCAGCGTAGGGGCAGGGGATGGCTACACCTTC.

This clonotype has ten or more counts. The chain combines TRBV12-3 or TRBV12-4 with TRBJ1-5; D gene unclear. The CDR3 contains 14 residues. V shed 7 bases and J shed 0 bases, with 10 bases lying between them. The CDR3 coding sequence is TGTGCCAGCACACCCGGGTATAGCAATCAGCCCCAGCATTTT. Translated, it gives CASTPGYSNQPQHF.

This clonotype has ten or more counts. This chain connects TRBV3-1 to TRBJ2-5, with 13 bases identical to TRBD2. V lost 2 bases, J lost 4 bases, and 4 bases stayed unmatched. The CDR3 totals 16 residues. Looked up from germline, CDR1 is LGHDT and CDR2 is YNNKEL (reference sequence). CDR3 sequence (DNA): TGTGCCAGCAGCCAAACGGGACTAGCGGGACGAGAGACCCAGTACTTC. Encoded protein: CASSQTGLAGRETQYF.

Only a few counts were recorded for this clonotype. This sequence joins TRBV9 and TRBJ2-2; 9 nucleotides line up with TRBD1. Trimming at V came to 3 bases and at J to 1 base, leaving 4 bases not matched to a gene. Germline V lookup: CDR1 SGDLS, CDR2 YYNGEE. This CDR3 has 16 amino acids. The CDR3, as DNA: TGTGCCAGCAGCGCTAAGGACAGGGGGAACACCGGGGAGCTGTTTTTT. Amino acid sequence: CASSAKDRGNTGELFF.

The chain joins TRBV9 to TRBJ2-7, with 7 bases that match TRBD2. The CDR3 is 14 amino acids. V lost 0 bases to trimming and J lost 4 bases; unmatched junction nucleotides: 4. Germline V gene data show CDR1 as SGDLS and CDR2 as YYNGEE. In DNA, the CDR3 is TGTGCCAGCAGCGTAGGCCCGGGAGGTTACGAGCAGTACTTC. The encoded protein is CASSVGPGGYEQYF.

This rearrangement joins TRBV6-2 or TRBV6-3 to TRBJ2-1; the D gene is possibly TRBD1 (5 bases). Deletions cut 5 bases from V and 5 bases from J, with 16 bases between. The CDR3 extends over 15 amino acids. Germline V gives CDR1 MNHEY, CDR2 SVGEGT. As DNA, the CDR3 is TGTGCCAGCAGTATAGGGGCCAGGGCCGACAATGAGCAGTTCTTC. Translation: CASSIGARADNEQFF.

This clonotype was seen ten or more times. CDR3 loop: CASSGIAGGSYEQYF. CDR3 DNA: TGTGCCAGCAGCGGGATAGCGGGAGGTTCCTACGAGCAGTACTTC. V gene TRBV7-9 combines with J gene TRBJ2-7; TRBD2 matches 10 bases. The V gene's germline CDR1 is SEHNR and CDR2 FQNEAQ (reference sequence). This CDR3 is built from 15 residues. V shed 5 bases, J shed 1 base, and the junction held 5 bases outside the gene matches.

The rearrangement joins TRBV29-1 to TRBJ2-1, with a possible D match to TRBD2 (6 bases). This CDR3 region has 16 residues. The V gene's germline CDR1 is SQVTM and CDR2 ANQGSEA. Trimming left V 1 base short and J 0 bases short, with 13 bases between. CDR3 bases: TGCAGCGTTGAAGTCTATAGCGGAAGCTCCTACAATGAGCAGTTCTTC. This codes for CSVEVYSGSSYNEQFF.

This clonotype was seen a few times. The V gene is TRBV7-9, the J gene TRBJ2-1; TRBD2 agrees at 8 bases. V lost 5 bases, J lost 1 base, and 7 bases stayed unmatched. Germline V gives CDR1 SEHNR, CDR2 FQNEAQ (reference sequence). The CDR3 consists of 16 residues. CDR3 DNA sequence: TGTGCCAGCAGCGTACGAGCGGGAGAGTCCTACAATGAGCAGTTCTTC. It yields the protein CASSVRAGESYNEQFF.

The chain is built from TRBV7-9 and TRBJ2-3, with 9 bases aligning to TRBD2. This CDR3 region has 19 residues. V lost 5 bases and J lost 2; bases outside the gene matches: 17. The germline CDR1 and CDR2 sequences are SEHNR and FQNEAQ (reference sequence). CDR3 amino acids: CASSTTRQLAGPSTDTQYF. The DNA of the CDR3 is TGTGCCAGCAGCACCACCCGCCAGCTAGCGGGACCTTCCACAGATACGCAGTATTTT.

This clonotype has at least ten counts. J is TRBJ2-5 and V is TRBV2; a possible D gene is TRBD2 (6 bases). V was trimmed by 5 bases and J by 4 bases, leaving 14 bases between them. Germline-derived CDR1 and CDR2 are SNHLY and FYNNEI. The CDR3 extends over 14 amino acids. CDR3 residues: CASSYPGGAETQYF. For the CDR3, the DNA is TGTGCCAGCAGTTACCCCGGAGGGGCAGAGACCCAGTACTTC.

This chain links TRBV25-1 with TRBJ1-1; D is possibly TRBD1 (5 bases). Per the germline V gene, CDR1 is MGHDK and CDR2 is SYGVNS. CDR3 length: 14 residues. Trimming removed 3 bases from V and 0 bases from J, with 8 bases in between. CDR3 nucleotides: TGTGCCAGCAGTGACGGGGGAATGAACACTGAAGCTTTCTTT. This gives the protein CASSDGGMNTEAFF.

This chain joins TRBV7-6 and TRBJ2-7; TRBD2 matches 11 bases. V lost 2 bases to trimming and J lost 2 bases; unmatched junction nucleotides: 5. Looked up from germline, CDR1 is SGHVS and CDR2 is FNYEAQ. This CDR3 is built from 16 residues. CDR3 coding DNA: TGTGCCAGCAGCTTAATTGGTAGCGGGAGGGCCTACGAGCAGTACTTC. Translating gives CASSLIGSGRAYEQYF.

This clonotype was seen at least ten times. CDR3 coding DNA: TGTGCCAGCAGTTACTCCCACAGCTCCCTTGACACCCAAGAGACCCAGTACTTC. Amino acids: CASSYSHSSLDTQETQYF. The chain links TRBV6-5 to TRBJ2-5, with no clear D. Per the germline V gene, CDR1 is MNHEY and CDR2 is SVGAGI. V was cut by 0 bases and J by 1 base, with 18 bases left in between. The CDR3 loop spans 18 amino acids.

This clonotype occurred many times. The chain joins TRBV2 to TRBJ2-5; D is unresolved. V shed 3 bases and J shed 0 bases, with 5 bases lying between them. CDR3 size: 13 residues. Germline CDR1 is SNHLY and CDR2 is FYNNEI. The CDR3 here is CASSDQDQETQYF. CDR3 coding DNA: TGTGCCAGCAGTGATCAGGACCAAGAGACCCAGTACTTC.

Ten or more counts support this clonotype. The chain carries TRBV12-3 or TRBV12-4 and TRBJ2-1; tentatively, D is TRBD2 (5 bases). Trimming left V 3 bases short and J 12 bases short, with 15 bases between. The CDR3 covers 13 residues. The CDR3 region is CASSFSPPGGQFF. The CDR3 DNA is TGTGCCAGCAGTTTTTCCCCCCCAGGAGGGCAGTTCTTC.

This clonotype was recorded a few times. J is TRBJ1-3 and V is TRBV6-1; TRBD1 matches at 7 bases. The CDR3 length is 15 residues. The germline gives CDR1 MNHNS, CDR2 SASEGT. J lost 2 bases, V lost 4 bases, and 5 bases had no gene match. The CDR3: CASSGGQAPGNTIYF. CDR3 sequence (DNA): TGTGCCAGCAGTGGTGGACAGGCTCCTGGAAACACCATATATTTT.

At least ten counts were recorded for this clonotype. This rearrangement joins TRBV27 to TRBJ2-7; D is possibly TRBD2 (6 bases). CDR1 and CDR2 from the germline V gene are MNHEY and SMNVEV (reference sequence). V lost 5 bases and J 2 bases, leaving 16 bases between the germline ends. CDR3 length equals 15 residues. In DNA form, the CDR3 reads TGTGCCAGCAGTCCCCAGGAGGGAGGCCCCTACGAGCAGTACTTC. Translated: CASSPQEGGPYEQYF.

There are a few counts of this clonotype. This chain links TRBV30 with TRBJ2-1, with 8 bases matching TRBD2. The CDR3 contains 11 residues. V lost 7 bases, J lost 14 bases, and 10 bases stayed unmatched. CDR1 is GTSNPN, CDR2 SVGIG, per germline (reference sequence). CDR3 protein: CASPHAGGEFF. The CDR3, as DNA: TGTGCCTCACCCCACGCGGGAGGTGAGTTCTTC.

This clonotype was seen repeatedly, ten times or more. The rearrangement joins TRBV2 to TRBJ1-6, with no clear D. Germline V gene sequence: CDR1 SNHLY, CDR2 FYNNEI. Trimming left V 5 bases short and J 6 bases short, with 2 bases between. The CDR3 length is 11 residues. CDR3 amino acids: CASSTNSPLHF. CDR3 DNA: TGTGCCAGCAGTACTAATTCACCCCTCCACTTT.

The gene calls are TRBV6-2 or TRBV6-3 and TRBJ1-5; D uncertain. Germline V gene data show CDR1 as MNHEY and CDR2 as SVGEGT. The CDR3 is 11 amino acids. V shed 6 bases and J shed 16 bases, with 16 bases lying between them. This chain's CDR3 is CASRLGSNNHF. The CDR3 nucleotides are TGTGCCAGCAGATTGGGGTCAAATAATCATTTT.

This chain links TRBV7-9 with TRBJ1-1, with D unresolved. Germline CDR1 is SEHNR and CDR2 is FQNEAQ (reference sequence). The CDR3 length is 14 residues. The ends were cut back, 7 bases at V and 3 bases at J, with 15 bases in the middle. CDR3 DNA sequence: TGTGCCAGCAACCCCACGAGCCGGGACACTGAAGCTTTCTTT. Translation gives CASNPTSRDTEAFF.

In DNA, the CDR3 is TGTGCCAGCAGCTTAGTCGTACAGGACGGACTAAACACTGAAGCTTTCTTT. Its protein is CASSLVVQDGLNTEAFF. The chain has TRBV5-5 and TRBJ1-1, with a tentative D call TRBD1 (5 bases). The CDR3 spans 17 residues. Germline V CDR1 and CDR2: SGHKS, YYEKEE (reference sequence). V was pared by 2 bases and J by 2 bases, with 19 bases between. The full variable domain, in which reference TRBV5-5 and TRBJ1-1 provide the parts outside the CDR3, is DAGVTQSPTHLIKTRGQQVTLRCSPISGHKSVSWYQQVLGQGPQFIFQYYEKEERGRGNFPDRFSARQFPNYSSELNVNALLLGDSALYLCASSLVVQDGLNTEAFFGQGTRLTVV.

Written as DNA, the CDR3 is TGCAGTGCTAGAGTAGGGAGACAGGGGAACTACGAGCAGTACTTC. Translating gives CSARVGRQGNYEQYF. The chain recombines TRBV20-1 with TRBJ2-7, with 8 bases that match TRBD1. Germline-derived CDR1 and CDR2 are DFQATT and SNEGSKA (reference sequence). This CDR3 region has 15 residues. Trimming at V came to 1 base and at J to 3 bases, leaving 8 bases not matched to a gene.

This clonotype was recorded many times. The DNA of the CDR3 is TGCAGCGTTGTTTCTGCGGGAGGGGGTCGCCAAGAGACCCAGTACTTC. Translated, it gives CSVVSAGGGRQETQYF. This chain links TRBV29-1 with TRBJ2-5; 9 positions agree with TRBD2. The CDR3 loop spans 16 amino acids. With V trimmed by 4 bases and J by 1 base, 10 bases remained unmatched. Germline loops: CDR1 SQVTM, CDR2 ANQGSEA.

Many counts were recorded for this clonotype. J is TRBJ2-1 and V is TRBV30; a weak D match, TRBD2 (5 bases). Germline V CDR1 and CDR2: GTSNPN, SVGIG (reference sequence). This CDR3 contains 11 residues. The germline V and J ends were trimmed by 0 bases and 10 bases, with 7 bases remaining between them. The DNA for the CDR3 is TGTGCCTGGAGTGTCTCGGGGGAGCAGTTCTTC. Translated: CAWSVSGEQFF.